One and the same sample provided the 20 T cell receptor beta chains below, sequenced in a study of cytomegalovirus exposure and HLA in healthy donors. The primer mix had 60 Vbeta and 13 Jbeta primers. TCRdb's table, derived via immunoSEQ multiplex PCR, lists solely in-frame clones and lacks some. The repertoire consists of about 110,000 clones, with 76% occurring once and the leading ten covering about 7.7%. Sequencing was done on a sample of PBMCs. These receptors all come from a woman between 50 and 59 years old in good health and CMV-seropositive.

The genes are TRBV5-1 and TRBJ2-1, with 8 bases lining up with TRBD2. Germline assignment: CDR1 SGHRS and CDR2 YFSETQ. V lost 4 bases, J lost 8 bases, and 11 bases stayed unmatched. The CDR3 loop spans 15 amino acids. CDR3 nucleotide sequence: TGCGCCAGCAGCCTGGTAGCGGGGTCGAATTATGAGCAGTTCTTC. Translating it yields CASSLVAGSNYEQFF.

V and J are TRBV5-8 and TRBJ1-5; 7 nucleotides line up with TRBD1. After removal of 4 bases from V and 1 base from J, the junction contained 5 bases not matched to a gene. Germline loops: CDR1 SGHTS, CDR2 YDEGEE. The CDR3 sequence is 15 residues long. The DNA for the CDR3 is TGTGCCAGCAGCCCACAGGGGAAGAGCAATCAGCCCCAGCATTTT. This codes for CASSPQGKSNQPQHF.

The gene calls are TRBV4-1 and TRBJ2-5; 10 positions match TRBD1. This CDR3 region has 17 residues. V trimming: 2 bases; J trimming: 4 bases; junction bases outside the gene matches: 10. CDR1 and CDR2 (germline): MGHRA, YSYEKL. CDR3 DNA sequence: TGCGCCAGCAGCCAAAGTCCACCGGGACAGGGGAGAGAGACCCAGTACTTC. Protein sequence: CASSQSPPGQGRETQYF.

The chain has TRBV10-3 and TRBJ1-5, with 8 bases fitting TRBD1. Per the germline V gene, CDR1 is ENHRY and CDR2 is SYGVKD. Trimming cost V 6 bases and J 5 bases; bases outside gene matches: 6. CDR3 length: 14 amino acids. CDR3 DNA sequence: TGTGCCATCAGCCTAGGGACAGGAGATCAGCCCCAGCATTTT. Translated: CAISLGTGDQPQHF.

This sequence joins TRBV12-5 and TRBJ2-3; possibly TRBD1 for D (6 bases). The CDR3 is made up of 16 amino acids. The V and J ends lost 0 bases and 0 bases respectively, with 10 bases between them. Germline V gene data show CDR1 as LGHNT and CDR2 as FRNRAP. The CDR3 nucleotides read TGTGCTAGTGGTTTGGTACAGGGCAGAAGCACAGATACGCAGTATTTT. It encodes CASGLVQGRSTDTQYF.

The chain links TRBV19 to TRBJ1-5; 11 bases agree with TRBD1. Germline values: CDR1 LNHDA, CDR2 SQIVND (reference sequence). Trimming took 1 base from V and 5 from J; bases not matched to a gene: 1. This CDR3 is built from 15 residues. CDR3 bases: TGTGCCAGTAGTATAGTGGGACAGGGGGATCAGCCCCAGCATTTT. Translating it yields CASSIVGQGDQPQHF. Full variable domain (missing parts from reference TRBV19 and TRBJ1-5): DGGITQSPKYLFRKEGQNVTLSCEQNLNHDAMYWYRQDPGQGLRLIYYSQIVNDFQKGDIAEGYSVSREKKESFPLTVTSAQKNPTAFYLCASSIVGQGDQPQHFGDGTRLSIL.

The chain is built from TRBV2 and TRBJ2-7; 7 bases align to TRBD2. Germline values: CDR1 SNHLY, CDR2 FYNNEI. The CDR3 runs to 15 residues. V dropped 2 bases and J dropped 1; count of bases not matched to a gene: 5. CDR3 in DNA: TGTGCCAGCAGTGAACTGGGGGGAGGGTCCTACGAGCAGTACTTC. Translation: CASSELGGGSYEQYF. Supplemented by reference TRBV2 and TRBJ2-7, the full variable domain reads EPEVTQTPSHQVTQMGQEVILRCVPISNHLYFYWYRQILGQKVEFLVSFYNNEISEKSEIFDDQFSVERPDGSNFTLKIRSTKLEDSAMYFCASSELGGGSYEQYFGPGTRLTVT.

This clone was counted only a few times. The chain employs TRBV5-1 and TRBJ2-7, with D hard to call. CDR3 length: 11 residues. Germline assignment: CDR1 SGHRS and CDR2 YFSETQ. V was trimmed by 7 bases and J by 1 base, leaving 6 bases between them. The CDR3 loop is CASPTSYEQYF. The CDR3, as DNA: TGCGCCAGCCCGACTTCCTACGAGCAGTACTTC.

This clone was observed a few times. The V gene is TRBV7-2, the J gene TRBJ2-3; TRBD1 might be the D (6 bases). The CDR3 spans 14 residues. The V gene's germline CDR1 is SGHTA and CDR2 FQGNSA. The V end was cut by 5 bases, the J end by 1 base, with 10 bases between. The CDR3 DNA is TGTGCCAGCAGCATGGACAGACGCACAGATACGCAGTATTTT. Translated, it gives CASSMDRRTDTQYF.

The chain employs TRBV2 and TRBJ2-7; D might be TRBD1 (8 bases). The V and J ends lost 6 bases and 1 base respectively, with 13 bases between them. The germline gives CDR1 SNHLY, CDR2 FYNNEI. The CDR3 covers 14 residues. CDR3 DNA: TGTGCCAGCAGATACAGGGGGGGATCCTACGAGCAGTACTTC. Translated, it gives CASRYRGGSYEQYF.

This clone appeared a few times. J is TRBJ2-7 and V is TRBV7-9; 10 positions agree with TRBD2. In germline, CDR1 is SEHNR, CDR2 FQNEAQ (reference sequence). The CDR3 loop spans 15 amino acids. With V trimmed by 11 bases and J by 1 base, 11 bases remained unmatched. The CDR3 nucleotides read TGTGCCGTCGGGGGTAAGCGGGAGGGGTCCTACGAGCAGTACTTC. Translation: CAVGGKREGSYEQYF.

This chain connects TRBV2 to TRBJ1-5; D not resolved. The CDR3 sequence is 15 residues long. Trimming removed 6 bases at V and 0 bases at J, with 12 bases between. The germline gives CDR1 SNHLY, CDR2 FYNNEI. CDR3 region: CASSAGSFSNQPQHF. CDR3 nucleotides: TGTGCCAGCAGCGCGGGGAGTTTTAGCAATCAGCCCCAGCATTTT.

The chain carries TRBV11-2 and TRBJ2-1; 8 bases are a match to TRBD2. The CDR3 spans 15 residues. Germline-derived CDR1 and CDR2 are SGHAT and FQNNGV. Trimming at V came to 3 bases and at J to 0 bases, leaving 1 base not matched to a gene. The CDR3 reads CASSFRGGSYNEQFF. CDR3 sequence (DNA): TGTGCCAGCAGCTTTCGGGGGGGCTCCTACAATGAGCAGTTCTTC.

The rearrangement uses TRBV15 and TRBJ1-5, with D perhaps matching TRBD1 (6 bases). CDR3 length equals 15 residues. The germline V gene encodes CDR1 LNHNV and CDR2 YYDKDF (reference sequence). V dropped 0 bases and J dropped 3 bases, with 9 bases sitting between them. CDR3: CATSRDRGNNQPQHF. The CDR3, as DNA: TGTGCCACCAGCAGAGACAGGGGCAACAATCAGCCCCAGCATTTT.

The chain links TRBV6-6 to TRBJ1-1; 8 nucleotides agree with TRBD1. Looked up from germline, CDR1 is MNHNY and CDR2 is SVGAGI (reference sequence). This CDR3 is 15 amino acids long. Trimming at V came to 8 bases and at J to 4 bases, leaving 12 bases not matched to a gene. The DNA for the CDR3 is TGTGCCAGCGTCGACTCAGGACAGGGTGGCACTGAAGCTTTCTTT. It translates to CASVDSGQGGTEAFF.

V and J are TRBV27 and TRBJ2-5; D is ambiguous. There are 11 residues in the CDR3. V was trimmed by 7 bases and J by 5 bases, leaving 8 bases between them. Germline assignment: CDR1 MNHEY and CDR2 SMNVEV (reference sequence). In DNA, the CDR3 is TGTGCCAGCAAACAGTTGGAGACCCAGTACTTC. This sequence encodes CASKQLETQYF.

Details on this clone: A read error may produce the germline difference seen at one junction end. The CDR3 protein is CASSRIGTSGRSYEQHF. Written as DNA, the CDR3 is TGCGCCAGCAGTCGTATCGGGACTAGCGGGAGATCCTACGAGCAGCACTTC. The chain combines TRBV23-1 with TRBJ2-7; the match to TRBD2 covers 14 bases. TRBV23-1 belongs to the ORF category, with a function that is uncertain. The CDR3 spans 17 residues.

The chain has TRBV5-4 and TRBJ2-7; possible D gene TRBD1, 5 bases. Trimming removed 0 bases from V and 4 bases from J, with 8 bases in between. The CDR3 runs 13 residues. The germline V gene encodes CDR1 SGHNT and CDR2 YYREEE (reference sequence). CDR3 nucleotide sequence: TGTGCCAGCAGCTTGGAACAGGCTTACGAGCAGTACTTC. It encodes CASSLEQAYEQYF.

The V call is TRBV5-1, the J call TRBJ2-7; D is ambiguous. Germline values: CDR1 SGHRS, CDR2 YFSETQ. The ends were cut back, 4 bases at V and 0 bases at J, with 8 bases in the middle. This CDR3 region has 13 residues. DNA for the CDR3: TGCGCCAGCAGCGGCCAAAACTCCTACGAGCAGTACTTC. Encoded protein: CASSGQNSYEQYF.

This chain connects TRBV9 to TRBJ1-2; 10 bases map to TRBD1. The length of the CDR3 is 15 residues. From germline, CDR1 is SGDLS and CDR2 YYNGEE. With 0 bases clipped from V and 4 bases from J, the junction kept 3 bases outside the gene matches. The CDR3 loop is CASSVGWDRGYGYTF. The CDR3 DNA sequence: TGTGCCAGCAGCGTAGGGTGGGACAGGGGCTATGGCTACACCTTC.